A single sample is the source of the 17 T cell receptor beta chains below, sequenced in a study of monozygotic twins with inflammatory bowel disease. From its re-call of the 5' RACE reads, TCRdb lists each CDR3 protein once, without DNA. Its listing shows roughly 330,000 distinct CDR3 sequences. The sample taken for sequencing was blood. The receptor set was obtained from a human donor with ulcerative colitis or Crohn's disease, or a healthy co-twin of an affected twin (not recorded which).

The V and J genes are TRBV28 and TRBJ2-5; the TCRdb call, TRBD1, lacks DNA for checking. There are 14 residues in the CDR3. Germline values: CDR1 MDHEN, CDR2 SYDVKM. The CDR3 spells CASSPGPVQETQYF.

CDR3 in amino acids: CASSPEADPQPQHF. The chain recombines TRBV12-3 or TRBV12-4 with TRBJ1-5. The CDR3 is 14 residues long.

The chain joins TRBV7-8 to TRBJ2-2; TCRdb gives TRBD2 as the D gene, but with no DNA this cannot be confirmed. The germline CDR1 and CDR2 sequences are SGHVS and FQNEAQ. The CDR3 runs to 17 residues. CDR3 residues: CASSLNRWPGRTGELFF.

The CDR3 reads CSVARGGVISTDTQYF. The chain carries TRBV29-1 and TRBJ2-3. The CDR3 contains 16 residues. Germline CDR1 SQVTM, CDR2 ANQGSEA.

The V call is TRBV7-8, the J call TRBJ1-2. The CDR3 extends over 14 amino acids. Germline CDR1 is SGHVS and CDR2 is FQNEAQ. The CDR3 loop reads CASSLVQGSYGYTF.

The chain carries TRBV13 and TRBJ2-1. Germline V CDR1 and CDR2: PRHDT, FYEKMQ (reference sequence). The CDR3 spans 16 residues. The CDR3 is CASSSKAGVPYNEQFF.

V and J are TRBV28 and TRBJ2-5; with no DNA, the TCRdb D assignment of TRBD2 cannot be verified. This CDR3 is 15 amino acids long. Germline V gene lookup returns CDR1 MDHEN and CDR2 SYDVKM. CDR3 protein: CASSFSGTNQETQYF.

The V call is TRBV2, the J call TRBJ1-2; there is no DNA to check the TCRdb D call of TRBD1. Germline V gives CDR1 SNHLY, CDR2 FYNNEI. The CDR3 runs to 15 residues. The chain's CDR3 is CASSEKGGARYGYTF.

The chain links TRBV5-1 to TRBJ2-1; the TRBD1 assignment by TCRdb is unverifiable without DNA. The CDR3 covers 14 residues. Germline V gene lookup returns CDR1 SGHRS and CDR2 YFSETQ. The chain's CDR3 is CASATGEINNEQFF.

This sequence joins TRBV27 and TRBJ2-3. Germline V gene lookup returns CDR1 MNHEY and CDR2 SMNVEV (reference sequence). The CDR3 runs to 15 residues. CDR3 protein: CASSPSFQSTDTQYF.

The genes are TRBV29-1 and TRBJ1-2; TCRdb's D gene call, TRBD1, goes unchecked for lack of DNA. CDR3 length: 12 residues. Germline loops: CDR1 SQVTM, CDR2 ANQGSEA. CDR3 in amino acids: CSVPPGGDGYTF. Filled out from reference TRBV29-1 and TRBJ1-2, the complete variable domain reads SAVISQKPSRDICQRGTSLTIQCQVDSQVTMMFWYRQQPGQSLTLIATANQGSEATYESGFVIDKFPISRPNLTFSTLTVSNMSPEDSSIYLCSVPPGGDGYTFGSGTRLTVV.

This chain joins TRBV5-1 and TRBJ2-7; lacking DNA, the TRBD2 call made by TCRdb goes unchecked. Germline loops: CDR1 SGHRS, CDR2 YFSETQ. The CDR3 contains 18 residues. CDR3 amino acids: CASSSAPTSVLELYEQYF.

This rearrangement joins TRBV5-1 to TRBJ2-7. The CDR3 covers 15 residues. Germline CDR1 reads SGHRS; CDR2 reads YFSETQ. This CDR3 is CASSFFAGGSYEQYF. Combining the CDR3 with reference TRBV5-1 and TRBJ2-7 gives the whole variable domain KAGVTQTPRYLIKTRGQQVTLSCSPISGHRSVSWYQQTPGQGLQFLFEYFSETQRNKGNFPGRFSGRQFSNSRSEMNVSTLELGDSALYLCASSFFAGGSYEQYFGPGTRLTVT.

This chain connects TRBV19 to TRBJ2-7; TCRdb designates TRBD2, a call that cannot be tested without DNA. The CDR3 covers 13 residues. Germline V gene data show CDR1 as LNHDA and CDR2 as SQIVND (reference sequence). CDR3 protein: CASSIRAEYEQYF.

V gene TRBV5-1 combines with J gene TRBJ2-7; the D call of TRBD1 rests on TCRdb alone, since no DNA is present to check it. The CDR3 runs 16 residues. From germline, CDR1 is SGHRS and CDR2 YFSETQ. This CDR3 reads CASSPSGTGGYSEQYF.

The V and J genes are TRBV29-1 and TRBJ1-1; the D call of TRBD1 rests on TCRdb alone, since no DNA is present to check it. Germline loops: CDR1 SQVTM, CDR2 ANQGSEA. The CDR3 covers 14 residues. The CDR3 loop is CSVGAWGENTEAFF.

Here the CDR3 reads CASSRQGSSNTEAFF. V is TRBV5-1 and J is TRBJ1-1. CDR1 SGHRS and CDR2 YFSETQ come from the germline V gene. This CDR3 has 15 amino acids.